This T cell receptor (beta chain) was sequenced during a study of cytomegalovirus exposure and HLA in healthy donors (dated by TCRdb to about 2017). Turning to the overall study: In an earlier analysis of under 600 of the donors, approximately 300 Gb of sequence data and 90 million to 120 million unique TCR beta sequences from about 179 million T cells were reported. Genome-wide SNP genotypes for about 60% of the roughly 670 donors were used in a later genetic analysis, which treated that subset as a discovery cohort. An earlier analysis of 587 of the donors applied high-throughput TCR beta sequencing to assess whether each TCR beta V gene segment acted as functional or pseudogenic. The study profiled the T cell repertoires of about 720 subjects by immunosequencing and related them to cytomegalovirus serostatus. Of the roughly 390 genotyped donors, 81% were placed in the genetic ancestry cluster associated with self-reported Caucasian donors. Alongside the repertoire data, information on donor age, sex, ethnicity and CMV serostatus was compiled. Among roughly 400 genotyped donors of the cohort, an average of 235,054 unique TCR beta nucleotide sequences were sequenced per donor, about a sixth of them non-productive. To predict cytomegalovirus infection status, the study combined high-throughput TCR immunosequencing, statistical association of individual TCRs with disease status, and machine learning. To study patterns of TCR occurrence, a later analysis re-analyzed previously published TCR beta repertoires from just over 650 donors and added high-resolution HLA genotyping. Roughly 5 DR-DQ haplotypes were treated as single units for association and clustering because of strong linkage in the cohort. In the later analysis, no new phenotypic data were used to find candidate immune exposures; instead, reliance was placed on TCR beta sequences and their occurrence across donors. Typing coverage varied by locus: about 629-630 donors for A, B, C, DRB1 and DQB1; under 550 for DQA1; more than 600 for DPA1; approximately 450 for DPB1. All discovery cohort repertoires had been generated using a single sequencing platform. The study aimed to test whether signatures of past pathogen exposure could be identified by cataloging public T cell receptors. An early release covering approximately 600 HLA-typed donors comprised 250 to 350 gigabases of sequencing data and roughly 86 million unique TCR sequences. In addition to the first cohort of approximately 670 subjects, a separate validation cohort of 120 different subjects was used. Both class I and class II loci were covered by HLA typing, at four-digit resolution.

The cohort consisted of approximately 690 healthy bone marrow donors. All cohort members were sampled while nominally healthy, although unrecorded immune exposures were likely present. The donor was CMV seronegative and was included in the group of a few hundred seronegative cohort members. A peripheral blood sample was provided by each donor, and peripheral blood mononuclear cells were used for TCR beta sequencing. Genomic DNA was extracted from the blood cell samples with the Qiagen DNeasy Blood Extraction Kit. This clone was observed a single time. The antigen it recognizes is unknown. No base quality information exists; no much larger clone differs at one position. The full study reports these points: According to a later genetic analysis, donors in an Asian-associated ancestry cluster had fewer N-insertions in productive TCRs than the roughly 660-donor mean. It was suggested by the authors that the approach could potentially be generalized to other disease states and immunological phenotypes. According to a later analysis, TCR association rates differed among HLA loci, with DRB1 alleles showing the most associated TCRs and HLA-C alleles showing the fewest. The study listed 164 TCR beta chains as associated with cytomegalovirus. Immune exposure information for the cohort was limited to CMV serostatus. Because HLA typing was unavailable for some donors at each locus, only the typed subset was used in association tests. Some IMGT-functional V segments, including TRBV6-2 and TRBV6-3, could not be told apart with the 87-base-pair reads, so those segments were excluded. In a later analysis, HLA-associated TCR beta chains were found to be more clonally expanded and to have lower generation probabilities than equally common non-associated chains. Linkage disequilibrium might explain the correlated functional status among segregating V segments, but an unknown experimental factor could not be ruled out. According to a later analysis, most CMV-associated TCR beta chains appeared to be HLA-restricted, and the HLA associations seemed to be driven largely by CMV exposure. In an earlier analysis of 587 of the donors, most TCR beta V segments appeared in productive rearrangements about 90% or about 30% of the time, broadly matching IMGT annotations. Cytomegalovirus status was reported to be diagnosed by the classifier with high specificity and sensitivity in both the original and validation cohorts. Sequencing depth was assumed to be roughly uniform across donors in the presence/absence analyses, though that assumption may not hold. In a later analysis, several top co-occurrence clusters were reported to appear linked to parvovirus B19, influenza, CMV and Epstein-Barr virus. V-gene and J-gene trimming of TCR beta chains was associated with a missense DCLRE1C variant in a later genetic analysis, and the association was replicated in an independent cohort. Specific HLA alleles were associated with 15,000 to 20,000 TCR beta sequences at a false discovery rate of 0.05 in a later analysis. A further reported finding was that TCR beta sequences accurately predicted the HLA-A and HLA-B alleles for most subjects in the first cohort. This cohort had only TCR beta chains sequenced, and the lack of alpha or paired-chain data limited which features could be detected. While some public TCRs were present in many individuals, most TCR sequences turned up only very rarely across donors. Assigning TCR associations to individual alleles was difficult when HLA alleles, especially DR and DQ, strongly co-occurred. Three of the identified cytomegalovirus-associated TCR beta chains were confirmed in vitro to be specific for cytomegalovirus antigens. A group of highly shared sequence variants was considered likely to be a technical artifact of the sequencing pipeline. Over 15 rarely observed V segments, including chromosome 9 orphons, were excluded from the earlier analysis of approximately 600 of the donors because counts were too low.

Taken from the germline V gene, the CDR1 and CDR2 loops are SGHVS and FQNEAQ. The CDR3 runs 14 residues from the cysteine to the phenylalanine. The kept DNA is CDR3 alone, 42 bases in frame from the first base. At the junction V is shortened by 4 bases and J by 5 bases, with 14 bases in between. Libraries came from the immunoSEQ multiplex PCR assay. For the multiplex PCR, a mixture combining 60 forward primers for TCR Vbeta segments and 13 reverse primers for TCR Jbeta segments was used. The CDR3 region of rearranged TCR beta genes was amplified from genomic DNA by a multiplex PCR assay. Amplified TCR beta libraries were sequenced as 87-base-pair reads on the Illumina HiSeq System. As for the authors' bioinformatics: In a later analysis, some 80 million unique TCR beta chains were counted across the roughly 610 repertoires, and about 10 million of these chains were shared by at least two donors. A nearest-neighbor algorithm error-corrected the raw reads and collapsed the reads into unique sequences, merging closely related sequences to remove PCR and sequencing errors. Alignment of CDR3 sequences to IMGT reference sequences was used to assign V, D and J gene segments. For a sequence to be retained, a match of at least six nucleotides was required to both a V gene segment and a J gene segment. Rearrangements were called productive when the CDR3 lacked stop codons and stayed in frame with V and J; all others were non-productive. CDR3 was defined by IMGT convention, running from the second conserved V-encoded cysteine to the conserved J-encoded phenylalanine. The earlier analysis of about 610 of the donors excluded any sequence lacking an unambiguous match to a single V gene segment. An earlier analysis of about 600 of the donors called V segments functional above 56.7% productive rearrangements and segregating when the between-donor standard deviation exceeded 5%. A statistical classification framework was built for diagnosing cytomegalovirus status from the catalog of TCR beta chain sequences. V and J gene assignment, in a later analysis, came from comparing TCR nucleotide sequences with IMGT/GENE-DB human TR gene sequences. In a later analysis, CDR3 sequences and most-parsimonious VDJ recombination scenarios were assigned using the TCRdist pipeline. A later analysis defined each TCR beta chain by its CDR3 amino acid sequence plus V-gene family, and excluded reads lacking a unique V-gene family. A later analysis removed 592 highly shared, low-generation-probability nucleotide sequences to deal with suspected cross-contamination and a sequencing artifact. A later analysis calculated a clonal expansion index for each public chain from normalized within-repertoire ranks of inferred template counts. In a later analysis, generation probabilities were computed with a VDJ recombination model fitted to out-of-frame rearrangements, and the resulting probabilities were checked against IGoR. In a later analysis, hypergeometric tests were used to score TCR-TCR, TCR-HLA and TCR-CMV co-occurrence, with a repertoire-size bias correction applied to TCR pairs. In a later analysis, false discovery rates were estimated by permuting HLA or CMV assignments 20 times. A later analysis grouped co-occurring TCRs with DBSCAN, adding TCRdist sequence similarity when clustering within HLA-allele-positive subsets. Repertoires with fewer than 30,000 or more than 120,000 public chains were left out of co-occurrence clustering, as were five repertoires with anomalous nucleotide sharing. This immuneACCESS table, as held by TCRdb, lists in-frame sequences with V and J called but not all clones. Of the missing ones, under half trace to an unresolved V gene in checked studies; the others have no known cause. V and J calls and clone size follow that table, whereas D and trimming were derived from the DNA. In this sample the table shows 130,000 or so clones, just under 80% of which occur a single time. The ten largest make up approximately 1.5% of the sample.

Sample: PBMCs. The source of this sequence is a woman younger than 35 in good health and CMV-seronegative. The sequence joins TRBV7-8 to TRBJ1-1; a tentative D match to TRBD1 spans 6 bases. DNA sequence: TGTGCCAGCAGCTCGACAGGCGGCGGGACTGAAGCTTTCTTT. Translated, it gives CASSSTGGGTEAFF.